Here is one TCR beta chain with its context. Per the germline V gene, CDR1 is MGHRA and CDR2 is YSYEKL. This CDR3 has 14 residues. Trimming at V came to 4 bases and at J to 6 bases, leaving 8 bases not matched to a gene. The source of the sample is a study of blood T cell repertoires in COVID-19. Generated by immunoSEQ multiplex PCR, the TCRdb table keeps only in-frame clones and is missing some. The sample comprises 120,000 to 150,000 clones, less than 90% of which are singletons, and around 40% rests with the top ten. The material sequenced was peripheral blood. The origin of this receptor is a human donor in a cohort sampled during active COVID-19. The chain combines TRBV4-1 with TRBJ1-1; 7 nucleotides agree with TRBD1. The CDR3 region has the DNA TGCGCCAGCAGCCGATTAACAGGGGTCCCTGAAGCTTTCTTT. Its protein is CASSRLTGVPEAFF.